This is a list of T cell receptor beta chains from one sample in a study of tumor-infiltrating lymphocytes in primary liver carcinoma. TCRdb independently ran MiXCR on the multiplex PCR reads; one entry per CDR3 protein. The profile shows 310,000 or so distinct CDR3 sequences, about 61% of them singletons. The source material was peripheral blood. These receptors were obtained from a man in his forties with primary liver carcinoma and hepatitis B virus infection. The CDR3 runs from the conserved cysteine through the conserved F or W. Fields, in order: clone size, J gene, CDR3 length, V gene, D gene, CDR3 DNA, CDR3 protein. A D gene is named only where the DNA matches it firmly. Clone size appears in some rows only: once, few, many, or a class for an expanded clone.

many	TRBJ1-6	15	TRBV12-3/TRBV12-4	-	TGTGCCAGCAGTAACCGACAGTGGTATAATTCACCCCTCCACTTT	CASSNRQWYNSPLHF
-	TRBJ1-1	15	TRBV11-2	-	TGTGCCAGCAGGTTAGATTTACTTTTAAACACTGAAGCTTTCTTT	CASRLDLLLNTEAFF
once	TRBJ2-3	15	TRBV11-2	-	TGTGCCAGCAGCTTAATGCCGGAGGAGAGAGATACGCAGTATTTT	CASSLMPEERDTQYF
few	TRBJ2-1	15	TRBV5-1	-	TGCGCCAGCAGTTTGGGGGAGGTATCGTACAATGAGCAGTTCTTC	CASSLGEVSYNEQFF
-	TRBJ2-7	15	TRBV28	-	TGTGCCAGCAGGCCGGACAGTGGAGGGTCCTACGAGCAGTACTTC	CASRPDSGGSYEQYF
-	TRBJ2-7	18	TRBV4-1	-	TGCGCCAGCAGCCAAGATCGCGAGACGGATATTTTACACTACGAGCAGTACTTC	CASSQDRETDILHYEQYF
-	TRBJ2-1	22	TRBV4-1	TRBD1	TGCGCCAGTAGCCAAGACCCGGGGTCCGGGACAGGGGGGCGGAGCTCCTACAATGAGCAGTTCTTC	CASSQDPGSGTGGRSSYNEQFF
once	TRBJ1-2	13	TRBV5-6	-	TGTGCCAGCAGCTTGGGGCAGGGAAATGGCTGCACCTTC	CASSLGQGNGCTF
-	TRBJ2-2	13	TRBV11-2	-	TGTGCCAGCAGCTTGACCTACAAAGGGGAACTGTTTTTT	CASSLTYKGELFF
-	TRBJ2-5	14	TRBV6-1	-	TGTGCCAGCAGTGAAGGATACGGGGGGCATGAGCAGTACTTC	CASSEGYGGHEQYF
once	TRBJ2-7	15	TRBV6-2/TRBV6-3	-	TGTGCCAGCAGTTACGGGGACGGCGGCCCCTACGAGCAGTACTTC	CASSYGDGGPYEQYF
-	TRBJ2-5	15	TRBV5-8	-	TGTGCCAGCAGCTACCTAGGGGGGGCCGGGGAGACTCAGTACTTC	CASSYLGGAGETQYF
-	TRBJ2-7	16	TRBV11-2	TRBD2	TGTGCCAGTAGCTTGGGTTGGACTAGCGCCTCCTACGAGCAGTACTTC	CASSLGWTSASYEQYF
once	TRBJ2-6	17	TRBV4-2	-	TGTGCCAGCAGCCTAGACTGGTCCCGCTCTGGGGCCAACGTCCTGACTTTC	CASSLDWSRSGANVLTF
few	TRBJ2-7	15	TRBV12-3/TRBV12-4	-	TGTGCCAGCAGGCCGCGCAGGTATCCCTCCTACGAGCAGTACTTC	CASRPRRYPSYEQYF
-	TRBJ2-5	15	TRBV12-3/TRBV12-4	TRBD2	TGTGCCAGCAATCTCGGAATAGCGGGAGGAGAGACCCAGTACTTC	CASNLGIAGGETQYF
-	TRBJ2-6	17	TRBV6-5	-	TGTGCCAGCAGTTACGGGGACGAGTTCTCTGGGGCCAACGTCCTGACTTTC	CASSYGDEFSGANVLTF
-	TRBJ2-1	15	TRBV12-3/TRBV12-4	-	TGTGGCAGCAGTGACAGTGTCGGTTCCTATAATGAGCAGTTCTTC	CGSSDSVGSYNEQFF
-	TRBJ2-7	11	TRBV11-2	-	TGTGTCAGCAGCTTAGACAACGAGCAGTACTTC	CVSSLDNEQYF
-	TRBJ2-1	15	TRBV23-1	TRBD2	TGCGCCAGCAGTCAATCGGCTAGCGGGAGCTATGAGCAGTTCTTC	CASSQSASGSYEQFF
-	TRBJ2-7	13	TRBV11-2	TRBD1	TGTGCCAGCAGCTCTCAGACAGGGGGCTACCAGTACTTC	CASSSQTGGYQYF
-	TRBJ2-7	16	TRBV11-3	TRBD1	TGTGCCAGCGGCTTAAAACGGACAGGGGGCGCGTACGAGCAGTACTTC	CASGLKRTGGAYEQYF
-	TRBJ2-2	15	TRBV12-3/TRBV12-4	-	TGTGCCACTATCCCACGGGGACAAAAGACCGGGGAGCTGTTTTTT	CATIPRGQKTGELFF
few	TRBJ2-3	18	TRBV13	TRBD2	TGTGCCAGCAGCCCCCTAGCGGGAGGTATATCAAGCACAGATACGCAGTATTTT	CASSPLAGGISSTDTQYF
-	TRBJ2-7	14	TRBV6-5	-	TGTGTCAGCAGTTACGGGTCAGGGGCGTGCGAGCAGTACTTC	CVSSYGSGACEQYF
many	TRBJ2-1	13	TRBV11-2	-	TGTGCCAGCAGCTTAGACGAGTCCAATGAGCAGTTCTTC	CASSLDESNEQFF
few	TRBJ2-7	15	TRBV21-1	-	TGTGCCAGCTGTCGCGACGGTCCCCATCTCTACGAGCAGTACTTC	CASCRDGPHLYEQYF
-	TRBJ2-1	13	TRBV24-1	-	TGTGTCACCAGTGTCTTAGGGCAAAATGAGCAGTTCTTC	CVTSVLGQNEQFF
many	TRBJ2-5	15	TRBV5-6	TRBD1	TGTGCCAGCAGCTTGGATGGACAGGGAGCATGGACCCAGTACTTC	CASSLDGQGAWTQYF
-	TRBJ1-1	14	TRBV5-1	TRBD1	TGCGCCAGCAGCATACTGGACAGGGAAACTGAAGCTTTCTTT	CASSILDRETEAFF
-	TRBJ1-3	13	TRBV11-2	-	TGTGCAAGCAACTTAGAGATGGCAAACACCATATATTTT	CASNLEMANTIYF
-	TRBJ2-7	14	TRBV11-2	-	TGTACCGACAGCTTTCAGGCAGAAGCCTACGAGCAGTACTTC	CTDSFQAEAYEQYF
-	TRBJ2-7	16	TRBV4-2	-	TGTGTCAGCAGCCATGCAACTTCTACCGGCCTCTACGAGCAGTACTTC	CVSSHATSTGLYEQYF
once	TRBJ1-1	13	TRBV29-1	-	TGCAGCGTTGGAGGAATCCGTAACACTGAAGCTTTCTTT	CSVGGIRNTEAFF
-	TRBJ2-1	15	TRBV11-2	TRBD1	TGTACCAGCAGCCTAACAGGGGCAGCCTACAATGATCAGTTCTTC	CTSSLTGAAYNDQFF
few	TRBJ2-1	16	TRBV10-2	TRBD2	TGCGCCAGCAGTGGATCCGGGACTAGCGGTTACAATGAGCAGTTCTTC	CASSGSGTSGYNEQFF
-	TRBJ2-6	15	TRBV7-9	-	TGTGCCAGCAGCTTACTGGACTCTGGGGCCAACGTCCTGACTTTC	CASSLLDSGANVLTF
many	TRBJ2-7	15	TRBV11-2	-	TGTGCCAGCAGCCCTTTGGGGGCAGGGTATCACGAGCAGTACTTC	CASSPLGAGYHEQYF
-	TRBJ1-3	17	TRBV12-3/TRBV12-4	-	TGTGCCAGCAGTCCCAATTTGGGACGGAGCTCTGGAAACACCTTATATTTT	CASSPNLGRSSGNTLYF
-	TRBJ2-2	14	TRBV12-3/TRBV12-4	-	TGTGCCAGAAGGGGAACTGGGCAAACCGGGGAGCTGTTTTTT	CARRGTGQTGELFF
-	TRBJ2-2	14	TRBV29-1	-	TGCAGCGTCGGAGGGACAGTGGAAGCCGGGGAGCTGTCTTTT	CSVGGTVEAGELSF
few	TRBJ2-7	14	TRBV5-1	TRBD1	TGCGCCAGCAGCCTCGGACAGGGTATCAACGAGCAGTACTTC	CASSLGQGINEQYF
-	TRBJ2-2	15	TRBV11-2	-	TGTGCTAGCAGCTTAATCCGGGGGGCGACCGGGGAGCTGTTTTTT	CASSLIRGATGELFF
many	TRBJ2-6	15	TRBV12-3/TRBV12-4	-	TGTGCCAGCAGTTTTGGGGACTCTGGGGCCAACGTCCTGACTTTC	CASSFGDSGANVLTF
few	TRBJ1-5	13	TRBV10-2	-	TGCGCCAGCATGCGGGGAGGGAATCAGCCCCAGCATTTT	CASMRGGNQPQHF
-	TRBJ1-5	17	TRBV6-5	TRBD1	TGTGCCAGCAGTTACGGGATAGGACAGGGAATGGGCAATACGCAGCATTTT	CASSYGIGQGMGNTQHF
many	TRBJ2-4	13	TRBV4-2	-	TGTGCCAGCAGCCAAGCTGTAGGAGGTAGCCAGTACTTC	CASSQAVGGSQYF
few	TRBJ2-3	16	TRBV7-9	-	TGTGCCAGCACTCGACTTCGGGGCTTATATAGCGATACGCAGTATTTT	CASTRLRGLYSDTQYF
-	TRBJ2-3	15	TRBV10-3	-	TGTGCCATCAGTGAAGAAGCTGGCGGCCTAGATACGCAGTATTTT	CAISEEAGGLDTQYF
-	TRBJ2-1	13	TRBV23-1	-	TGCGCCAGCACTTCAGGACTATACAATGAGCAGTTCTTC	CASTSGLYNEQFF
many	TRBJ2-1	15	TRBV7-9	TRBD2	TGTGCCAGCAGCTTCGATCTAGCGGTCGACAATGAGCAGTTCTTC	CASSFDLAVDNEQFF
-	TRBJ2-1	16	TRBV11-2	-	TGTGCAAGCAGCTTAGAGCCAGAGAGCTCCTACAATGAGCAGTCCTTC	CASSLEPESSYNEQSF
once	TRBJ2-1	14	TRBV5-1	-	TGCGCCAGCAGCCCAGAAAGAGTGTACAATGAGCAGTTCTTC	CASSPERVYNEQFF
-	TRBJ2-5	15	TRBV10-3	TRBD2	TGTGCCATCAGTGACGGGACTAGCGGGATTGAGACCCTGTACTTC	CAISDGTSGIETLYF